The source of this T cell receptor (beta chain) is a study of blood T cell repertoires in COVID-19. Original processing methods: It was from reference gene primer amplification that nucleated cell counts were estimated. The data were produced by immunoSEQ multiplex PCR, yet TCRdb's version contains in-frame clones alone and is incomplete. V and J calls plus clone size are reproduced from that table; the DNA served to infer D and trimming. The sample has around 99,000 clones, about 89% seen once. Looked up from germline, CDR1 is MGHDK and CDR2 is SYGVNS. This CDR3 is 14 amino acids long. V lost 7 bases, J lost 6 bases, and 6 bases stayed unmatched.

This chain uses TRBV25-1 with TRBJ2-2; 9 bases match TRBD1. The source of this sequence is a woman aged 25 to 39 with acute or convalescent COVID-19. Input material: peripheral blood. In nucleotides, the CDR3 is TGTGCCAGCACCGGGACAGGGTACGCCGGGGAGCTGTTTTTT. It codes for CASTGTGYAGELFF.